Below are 30 T cell receptor beta chains sequenced from a single sample in a study of T cells in localized non-small cell lung cancer. Here immunoSEQ multiplex PCR was the method, and the copy in TCRdb shows in-frame clones only, minus some. The repertoire holds 2,500 to 3,000 clones, with approximately 24% as singletons. The sample in question was normal lung tissue next to the tumor, obtained before any cancer treatment. These TCRs come from a male donor older than 55 with stage II lung adenocarcinoma.

This clone was counted between two and nine times. The rearrangement uses TRBV11-3 and TRBJ1-1, with 8 bases lining up with TRBD1. CDR3 length: 16 amino acids. Trimming took 5 bases from V and 5 from J; bases not matched to a gene: 13. Germline CDR1 and CDR2: SGHNT and YENEEA. The CDR3 sequence: CASSPRSGGSRTEAFF. The CDR3 nucleotides read TGTGCCAGCAGCCCACGATCAGGGGGCTCGAGGACTGAAGCTTTCTTT.

Within the sample, this clone is medium-sized. The chain employs TRBV9 and TRBJ1-3; D ambiguous. The V gene lost 0 bases and the J gene lost 0 bases, with 10 bases spanning the gap. CDR3 size: 16 residues. Germline CDR1 is SGDLS and CDR2 is YYNGEE. The CDR3 here is CASSVGSLGSGNTIYF. Here the CDR3 DNA reads TGTGCCAGCAGCGTAGGGTCTCTGGGCTCTGGAAACACCATATATTTT. The entire variable domain, with the rest obtained from reference TRBV9 and TRBJ1-3, is as follows: DSGVTQTPKHLITATGQRVTLRCSPRSGDLSVYWYQQSLDQGLQFLIQYYNGEERAKGNILERFSAQQFPDLHSELNLSSLELGDSALYFCASSVGSLGSGNTIYFGEGSWLTVV.

The chain links TRBV25-1 to TRBJ2-5; 8 nucleotides align to TRBD1. CDR1 and CDR2 from the germline V gene are MGHDK and SYGVNS. The CDR3 is 14 residues long. Losses at the gene ends were 6 bases for V and 5 bases for J; bases not matched to a gene: 8. CDR3 sequence (DNA): TGTGCCAGCAGGCTACAGGGGGTGGGGGAGACCCAGTACTTC. Protein: CASRLQGVGETQYF. The full variable domain, rest sourced from reference TRBV25-1 and TRBJ2-5, is EADIYQTPRYLVIGTGKKITLECSQTMGHDKMYWYQQDPGMELHLIHYSYGVNSTEKGDLSSESTVSRIRTEHFPLTLESARPSHTSQYLCASRLQGVGETQYFGPGTRLLVL.

The chain uses TRBV19 and TRBJ1-2, with D unclear. V was pared by 4 bases and J by 1 base, with 10 bases between. The germline gives CDR1 LNHDA, CDR2 SQIVND (reference sequence). CDR3 length: 14 amino acids. The CDR3 reads CASSTPGLNYGYTF. Here the CDR3 DNA reads TGTGCCAGTAGTACGCCCGGGCTTAACTATGGCTACACCTTC.

The chain recombines TRBV10-2 with TRBJ2-7; no definite D call. Germline CDR1 is WSHSY and CDR2 is SAAADI. The CDR3 runs to 12 residues. Trimming pared 2 bases from V and 6 bases from J, leaving 8 bases between. The CDR3 DNA follows: TGCGCCAGCAGTGAGAAGGGATTCGAGCAGTACTTC. Translation: CASSEKGFEQYF.

The chain joins TRBV10-2 to TRBJ1-3; D unclear. Germline V gene data show CDR1 as WSHSY and CDR2 as SAAADI. The CDR3 has 14 residues. With 4 bases removed from V and 4 bases from J, the gap between germline ends came to 11 bases. For the CDR3, the DNA is TGCGCCAGCAGTGTATCGGGATCAGGAAACACCATATATTTT. This codes for CASSVSGSGNTIYF.

This clone was seen more than once but under ten times. The chain has TRBV11-3 and TRBJ2-3; D is uncertain. This CDR3 region has 15 residues. The V and J ends lost 0 bases and 2 bases respectively, with 9 bases between them. Per the germline V gene, CDR1 is SGHNT and CDR2 is YENEEA. This CDR3 is CASSLEARLTDTQYF. In DNA form, the CDR3 reads TGTGCCAGCAGCTTAGAAGCGCGTCTCACAGATACGCAGTATTTT.

This clone turned up a few times. The chain is built from TRBV6-8 and TRBJ2-7, with D unresolved. V lost 2 bases and J 4 bases, leaving 15 bases between the germline ends. The germline V gene encodes CDR1 MNHGY and CDR2 SAAAGT. The length of the CDR3 is 15 residues. CDR3 protein: CASSYQARQGYEQYF. The CDR3 DNA reads as TGTGCCAGCAGTTACCAGGCACGACAAGGGTACGAGCAGTACTTC.

V is TRBV7-5 and J is TRBJ1-2; the listed D gene, TRBD1, was not tested against the DNA. TRBV7-5 is marked as a pseudogene. CDR3 length equals 14 residues. CDR3 nucleotides: TGTGCCAGCAGCTTGAACAGGTACTTCTACGGCTACACCTTC. It specifies CASSLNRYFYGYTF.

In this sample, this clone turned up a few times. V and J are TRBV11-3 and TRBJ2-2, with D hard to call. Between the trimmed V and J ends, which lost 3 bases and 4 bases, there was a span of 12 bases. This CDR3 comprises 15 residues. Per germline, CDR1 SGHNT and CDR2 YENEEA. The CDR3 loop is CASSFGRLITGELFF. In nucleotides, the CDR3 is TGTGCCAGCAGCTTTGGTAGGCTAATCACCGGGGAGCTGTTTTTT.

This clone showed up just a few times. The chain employs TRBV9 and TRBJ2-7; D gene unclear. The germline V gene has CDR1 SGDLS and CDR2 YYNGEE. The CDR3 has 14 residues. Trimming shortened V by 3 bases and J by 3 bases, and 13 bases separated the two germline ends. CDR3 nucleotide sequence: TGTGCCAGCAGCGCTAATGTGGCGGTCTACGAGCAGTACTTC. This translates into CASSANVAVYEQYF.

The chain recombines TRBV1 with TRBJ2-7; the table gives TRBD1 as D, unverified against the DNA. TRBV1 corresponds to a pseudogene. The CDR3 covers 13 residues. CDR3 amino acids: CASSRDRGYEQYF. In DNA, the CDR3 is TGCGCCAGCAGCCGGGACAGGGGCTACGAGCAGTACTTC.

Relative to its sample, this clone is medium-sized (0.01 to 0.1%). The chain joins TRBV11-3 to TRBJ2-7, with 13 nucleotides matching TRBD2. CDR1 and CDR2 (germline): SGHNT, YENEEA. The CDR3 runs 15 residues. The trim removed 4 bases at V and 11 bases at J, leaving 11 bases unmatched. CDR3 in amino acids: CASSSGGLAGSTEYF. The CDR3 DNA follows: TGTGCCAGCAGCTCGGGGGGACTAGCGGGGTCAACAGAGTACTTC. Looking up the rest from reference TRBV11-3 and TRBJ2-7 gives the full variable domain: EAGVVQSPRYKIIEKKQPVAFWCNPISGHNTLYWYLQNLGQGPELLIRYENEEAVDDSQLPKDRFSAERLKGVDSTLKIQPAELGDSAVYLCASSSGGLAGSTEYFGPGTRLTVT.

This sequence joins TRBV15 and TRBJ1-2; no clear D gene. Trimming pared 5 bases from V and 7 bases from J, leaving 17 bases between. Germline-derived CDR1 and CDR2 are LNHNV and YYDKDF (reference sequence). CDR3 length equals 14 residues. This chain's CDR3 is CATSLRAQLGGYTF. The DNA of the CDR3 is TGTGCCACCAGCTTACGGGCCCAGCTCGGTGGCTACACCTTC.

This chain connects TRBV28 to TRBJ2-1; D may match TRBD1 or TRBD2 (5 bases each). From germline, CDR1 is MDHEN and CDR2 SYDVKM. With 8 bases removed from V and 2 bases from J, the gap between germline ends came to 19 bases. This CDR3 contains 16 residues. CDR3 residues: CASGGLGERPYNEQFF. CDR3 nucleotides: TGTGCCAGCGGGGGTTTGGGGGAGCGGCCCTACAATGAGCAGTTCTTC.

This chain connects TRBV28 to TRBJ2-1; 14 bases agree with TRBD2. The germline V gene has CDR1 MDHEN and CDR2 SYDVKM. J gave up 7 bases and V 5 bases, and 7 bases lay outside the gene matches. This CDR3 comprises 16 residues. This CDR3 is CASSTGTSGSGNEQFF. The CDR3 bases are TGTGCCAGCAGTACGGGGACTAGCGGGAGTGGGAATGAGCAGTTCTTC.

The chain uses TRBV29-1 and TRBJ1-2; 8 nucleotides agree with TRBD1. Unmatched junction bases numbered 12, after V lost 8 bases and J lost 7 bases. This CDR3 has 13 amino acids. Germline CDR1 and CDR2: SQVTM and ANQGSEA. This CDR3 is CSSLQGGLGGYTF. CDR3 bases: TGCAGCTCGTTACAGGGGGGGCTGGGTGGCTACACCTTC.

The chain carries TRBV18 and TRBJ1-2, with 11 bases identical to TRBD1. This CDR3 has 17 amino acids. The germline gives CDR1 KGHSH, CDR2 LQKENI. V was pared by 2 bases and J by 8 bases, with 13 bases of the junction left unmatched. The CDR3, as DNA: TGTGCCAGCTCACCAATGGCAGGGACAGGGGGAGTAATCGGCTACACCTTC. This codes for CASSPMAGTGGVIGYTF.

There are many counts of this clone. CDR3 sequence (DNA): TGTGCCAGCAGTTCGCCCGGACAGGGATCGACCTACGAGCAGTACTTC. This gives the protein CASSSPGQGSTYEQYF. The chain carries TRBV6-8 and TRBJ2-7, with TRBD1 matching 8 bases. Germline loops: CDR1 MNHGY, CDR2 SAAAGT. Trimming cost V 4 bases and J 2 bases; bases outside gene matches: 10. The CDR3 runs 16 residues.

In regard to this clone: The junction and the germline gene differ at one end; a read error may be behind it. This rearrangement joins TRBV30 to TRBJ2-2; D is perhaps TRBD1 (5 bases). This CDR3 spans 11 amino acids. In germline, CDR1 is GTSNPN, CDR2 SVGIG (reference sequence). CDR3 region: CAWSERLAQGF. Here the CDR3 DNA reads TGTGCCTGGAGTGAGAGACTGGCGCAGGGTTTT.

This clone was seen a handful of times. The genes are TRBV19 and TRBJ2-1; 7 positions agree with TRBD2. Trimming cost V 0 bases and J 3 bases; bases outside gene matches: 5. This CDR3 contains 16 residues. The V gene's germline CDR1 is LNHDA and CDR2 SQIVND (reference sequence). The CDR3 DNA reads TGTGCCAGTAGTATAGATCGGTCGGGGGGCTACAATGAGCAGTTCTTC. This encodes CASSIDRSGGYNEQFF. Complete variable domain (other parts from reference TRBV19 and TRBJ2-1): DGGITQSPKYLFRKEGQNVTLSCEQNLNHDAMYWYRQDPGQGLRLIYYSQIVNDFQKGDIAEGYSVSREKKESFPLTVTSAQKNPTAFYLCASSIDRSGGYNEQFFGPGTRLTVL.

The chain is built from TRBV5-1 and TRBJ1-3, with TRBD1 as a possible D gene (6 bases). The V gene lost 1 base and the J gene lost 1 base, with 12 bases spanning the gap. This CDR3 comprises 16 residues. CDR1 is SGHRS, CDR2 YFSETQ, per germline. This CDR3 is CASSLTGFLSGNTIYF. DNA for the CDR3: TGCGCCAGCAGCTTGACAGGGTTCCTTTCTGGAAACACCATATATTTT.

This rearrangement joins TRBV19 to TRBJ2-7; 8 bases map to TRBD1. Germline lookup yields CDR1 LNHDA and CDR2 SQIVND (reference sequence). This CDR3 has 14 amino acids. J lost 6 bases, V lost 3 bases, and 7 bases had no gene match. CDR3 bases: TGTGCCAGTAGTATGGTGCAGGGGGCATCCGAGCAGTACTTC. It translates to CASSMVQGASEQYF.

The V call is TRBV29-1, the J call TRBJ2-2; 9 positions agree with TRBD1. This CDR3 region has 17 residues. CDR1 is SQVTM and CDR2 is ANQGSEA in the germline V gene. V shed 6 bases and J 6 bases; nucleotides not matched to a gene: 17. CDR3 in amino acids: CSVAPTGGVVAPGELFF. The CDR3 bases are TGCAGCGTCGCACCTACAGGGGGCGTGGTCGCCCCCGGGGAGCTGTTTTTT.

The chain uses TRBV11-3 and TRBJ2-2; 9 positions agree with TRBD2. The CDR3 is made up of 17 amino acids. Germline CDR1 SGHNT, CDR2 YENEEA. V shed 6 bases and J 4 bases; nucleotides not matched to a gene: 12. The CDR3 reads CASSLSGGRGATGELFF. CDR3 DNA: TGTGCCAGCAGTCTTTCTGGCGGGAGGGGGGCCACCGGGGAGCTGTTTTTT.

V is TRBV11-3 and J is TRBJ1-1; D unclear. The V gene's germline CDR1 is SGHNT and CDR2 YENEEA. V lost 5 bases and J lost 1, with 14 bases in between. The CDR3 totals 15 residues. DNA for the CDR3: TGTGCCAGCAGCCCTCGGGAAGCTGGGAACACTGAAGCTTTCTTT. This translates into CASSPREAGNTEAFF.

This chain joins TRBV11-3 and TRBJ2-1; TRBD1 matches at 10 bases. Germline V lookup: CDR1 SGHNT, CDR2 YENEEA. Losses at the gene ends were 5 bases for V and 3 bases for J; bases not matched to a gene: 4. CDR3 length: 15 residues. CDR3 in DNA: TGTGCCAGCAGCCCCGGGACAGGGGACTACAATGAGCAGTTCTTC. Its protein product is CASSPGTGDYNEQFF.

The genes are TRBV6-8 and TRBJ1-2; D is unclear. Germline V gives CDR1 MNHGY, CDR2 SAAAGT. This CDR3 comprises 17 residues. Trimming removed 5 bases at V and 2 bases at J, with 21 bases between. The CDR3: CASSPFLSKGHNYGYTF. As DNA, the CDR3 is TGTGCCAGCAGTCCCTTCCTTTCTAAAGGCCACAACTATGGCTACACCTTC.

This clone has just a few counts. The gene calls are TRBV6-8 and TRBJ2-6; TRBD2 matches 8 bases. Germline loops: CDR1 MNHGY, CDR2 SAAAGT. The V and J ends lost 5 bases and 1 base, in that order; junction bases with no gene match: 1. The CDR3 has 15 amino acids. The CDR3 DNA follows: TGTGCCAGCAGTCCGGGGGGGTCTGGGGCCAACGTCCTGACTTTC. It specifies CASSPGGSGANVLTF.

The table lists this clone with a few counts. The chain recombines TRBV9 with TRBJ1-2; no clear D. The germline V gene encodes CDR1 SGDLS and CDR2 YYNGEE. Trimming took off 2 bases at V and 8 bases at J, with 13 bases between the two ends. This CDR3 is built from 13 residues. The CDR3 spells CASSVRGSRGYTF. CDR3 bases: TGTGCCAGCAGCGTTCGGGGAAGTCGGGGCTACACCTTC.